This entry features one T cell receptor beta chain sequence. This clonotype was observed a handful of times. Its binding antigen is unknown. There are no base qualities to consult, and no much larger clone falls within one base. These data come from a study of tumor-infiltrating lymphocytes in primary liver carcinoma (dated by TCRdb to 2015 to 2018). General notes on the study: A handful of patients with histopathologically diagnosed primary liver carcinoma underwent surgical resection in China between November 2015 and 2016. Of the five patients, three men and two women aged 30 to 69 years, four had hepatocellular carcinoma and one had combined HCC and intrahepatic cholangiocarcinoma. The study combined TCRbeta repertoire sequencing, expression microarrays and whole-exome sequencing across five regions of each liver tumor, with adjacent normal tissue and blood. The five patients had tumors staged T1-T3 N0M0, with maximum diameters ranging from about 4.2 to 10 cm. A total of about 35 specimens from 5 patients underwent TCRbeta repertoire sequencing, comprising 25 or so tumor regions, 5 adjacent noncancerous liver tissues and 5 peripheral blood samples. High reproducibility was observed for the technical replicate repertoires, with mean shared-clone rates near 0.89 and correlation coefficients above 0.95. Samples yielded roughly 3.5 to 7.13 million productive TCRbeta reads; read depth did not differ significantly between tissue types.

TCRbeta-specific cDNA was reverse-transcribed from about 0.45 ug total RNA using a constant-region primer and ProtoScript II reverse transcriptase. The TCRbeta libraries were prepared through three rounds of nested multiplex PCR following a slightly modified ARM-PCR procedure. Multiplex TRBV1-TRBV30 forward primers and a Cbeta reverse primer were used in the first two PCR rounds, each of which was run for approximately 10 cycles. Sample barcodes and Illumina adapters were added in a final 25-cycle PCR with Deep VentR polymerase. Before sequencing, amplicons between 200 and 500 bp were purified from gel using a QIAquick gel extraction kit. TCRbeta amplicons were sequenced on an Illumina HiSeq 2500 with 250-bp paired-end reads. The paper's data handling went like this. Quality trimming of reads was performed with Trimmomatic v0.33, and paired reads were merged with FLASH v1.2.11 so that full CDR3 sequences could be recovered. V, D and J germline segments were assigned to the rearranged TCRbeta sequences by MiGEC v1.2.1b. Clonotype statistics and Shannon-Wiener diversity indices were calculated with VDJtools v1.0.0. To reduce sampling bias, subsequent analyses other than the diversity analysis used only the 250 most abundant clonotypes in each sample. In TCRdb, the public reads were trimmed at Q25 with fastp and aligned with MiXCR, with productive beta chains retained. Records with the same CDR3 protein are collapsed into one entry carrying the most frequent genes and DNA. The V and J calls and clone size are TCRdb's, not the authors'. The sample table lists hundreds of thousands of distinct CDR3 sequences, almost 60% of them with a count of one. The ten largest clones represent over 15% of the sample.

Deletion took 1 base off V and 0 bases off J, with a span of 21 bases between the germline ends. From a lookup of the germline V gene, CDR1 and CDR2 are SQVTM and ANQGSEA. From cysteine to phenylalanine, the CDR3 is 18 amino acids long. Only CDR3 DNA remains: 54 bases, in frame from the first base. RNA from unsorted whole blood was extracted with TRIzol reagent, and germline DNA was obtained with the DNeasy Blood & Tissue kit. At the time of sampling, the patients were treatment-naive and had chronic HBV infection. Before surgery, about 4 milliliters of peripheral blood were collected into K2EDTA tubes. Broader findings and caveats from the paper: Repertoire overlap was found to be higher between tumor regions (mean roughly 36%) than between tumor-adjacent (approximately 17%) or tumor-blood (about 15%) pairs, consistent with antigen-driven expansion. Only the TCR beta chain was sequenced, so true repertoire diversity is likely underestimated because unpaired alpha chains were not captured. A significantly larger repertoire fraction was made up by the top 250 clones in tumors than in blood (p = 0.039). With just a handful of patients in the study, the authors point out that the findings should be validated in a larger study. Since the samples were bulk and unsorted, there was no way to compare CD4+ and CD8+ T cell repertoires.

The sequencing input was peripheral blood. The chain is assembled from TRBV29-1 and TRBJ1-1; TRBD1 could be the D gene, as 5 bases match. The sequence derives from a woman under 40 with primary liver carcinoma and hepatitis B virus infection. CDR3 region: CSVEGATENSIMNTEAFF. In nucleotides, the sequence is TGCAGCGTTGAAGGAGCGACAGAAAACTCTATAATGAACACTGAAGCTTTCTTT.